This entry concerns a single T cell receptor (beta chain). The antigen is unknown. A multiplex PCR was run with 60 Vbeta primers and 13 Jbeta primers. Measured with immunoSEQ multiplex PCR; TCRdb has only the in-frame clones, and not every one. Here the sample spans about 62,000 clones, approximately 80% being singletons. This sample was included in a study of cytomegalovirus exposure and HLA in healthy donors. Study-level information: Counted in an early data release were 75 million to 85 million unique TCRs from HLA-typed donors. Findings and caveats of the study: Generally TCR sequences proved uncommon, though certain public TCRs appeared in numerous donors.

Healthy bone marrow donors made up the donor group. The CDR3 contains 14 residues. Trimming shortened V by 4 bases and J by 5 bases, and 14 bases separated the two germline ends. Germline V gives CDR1 SGHVS, CDR2 FQNEAQ. The specimen sequenced was PBMCs. The TCR was taken from a woman aged 25 to 39 in good health and CMV-seronegative. The J gene is TRBJ1-2, the V gene TRBV7-8; D unresolved. The DNA of the CDR3 is TGTGCCAGCAGCTCCCGAGGGTCACAGTATGGCTACACCTTC. Amino acids: CASSSRGSQYGYTF.